Listed below are T cell receptor beta chains from one sample, sequenced in a study of beta chain features in type 1 diabetes. Only in-frame clones appear in the TCRdb table, and some are missing; sequencing was by immunoSEQ multiplex PCR. The data hold approximately 37,000 clones, with approximately 60% observed a single time. The source material was Tregs from blood. The receptor set was obtained from a woman aged 25 to 45 in good health. Each CDR3 is given with its conserved first and last residue. Each record gives: clone size, J gene, D gene, V gene, CDR3 protein, CDR3 DNA. A D gene is named only where the DNA matches it firmly. Clone size is not always given. Where it is, it says once, few, many or a class for expanded clones.

. TRBJ1-4 . TRBV7-2 CASSKMGALNEKLFF TGTGCCAGCAGCAAAATGGGGGCCTTAAATGAAAAACTGTTTTTT
. TRBJ2-3 . TRBV25-1 CASSQTSGFTDTQYF TGTGCCAGCAGCCAAACGTCCGGTTTTACAGATACGCAGTATTTT
. TRBJ2-5 TRBD1 TRBV6-7 CASSSPSTGVGETQYF TGTGCCAGCAGTTCCCCTTCGACAGGGGTGGGGGAGACCCAGTACTTC
few TRBJ2-3 TRBD2 TRBV11-2 CASSLGPTSGSSDTQYF TGTGCCAGCAGCTTAGGCCCTACTAGCGGGAGTTCAGATACGCAGTATTTT
few TRBJ1-1 . TRBV7-9 CASSSDRLNSEAFF TGTGCCAGCAGCTCGGACAGATTAAACAGTGAAGCTTTCTTT
few TRBJ2-1 TRBD1 TRBV5-1 CASSAGTGSYNEQFF TGCGCCAGCTCCGCCGGGACAGGCTCCTACAATGAGCAGTTCTTC
few TRBJ1-1 . TRBV7-2 CASSSHYTEAFF TGTGCCAGCAGCTCACATTACACTGAAGCTTTCTTT
. TRBJ2-1 TRBD2 TRBV7-2 CASSARLAGALYNEQFF TGTGCCAGCAGCGCCCGACTAGCGGGTGCCTTATACAATGAGCAGTTCTTC
. TRBJ2-3 . TRBV7-2 CASSLVWRGLTQQDTQYF TGTGCCAGCAGCTTAGTTTGGCGGGGCCTGACACAGCAAGATACGCAGTATTTT
few TRBJ2-7 . TRBV5-1 CASSLSGTGLVQYF TGCGCCAGCAGCTTATCCGGGACTGGGCTAGTGCAGTACTTC
. TRBJ2-5 TRBD2 TRBV27 CASSPKGLAGETQYF TGTGCCAGCAGCCCCAAAGGACTAGCGGGAGAGACCCAGTACTTC
. TRBJ2-1 . TRBV7-2 CASSSRQDSGHEQFF TGTGCCAGCAGCTCCCGACAGGACTCCGGCCATGAGCAGTTCTTC
. TRBJ2-7 TRBD2 TRBV7-9 CASSLVLTSGDSYEQYF TGTGCCAGCAGCTTAGTGTTGACTAGCGGGGACTCCTACGAGCAGTACTTC
. TRBJ2-2 . TRBV5-1 CASSLEQGNPGELFF TGCGCCAGCAGCTTGGAACAGGGAAACCCCGGGGAGCTGTTTTTT
. TRBJ2-3 . TRBV18 CASSGTGLAVADTQYF TGTGCCAGCTCAGGGACGGGACTTGCGGTGGCAGATACGCAGTATTTT
. TRBJ2-7 TRBD2 TRBV2 CASRRGDFGEQYF TGTGCCAGCAGACGGGGGGACTTTGGCGAGCAGTACTTC
. TRBJ2-1 TRBD1 TRBV14 CASSPTGGNEQFF TGTGCCAGCAGCCCTACAGGGGGCAATGAGCAGTTCTTC
. TRBJ2-5 . TRBV9 CASSVLDLEWETQYF TGTGCCAGCAGCGTACTAGATCTAGAGTGGGAGACCCAGTACTTC
. TRBJ1-1 . TRBV10-3 CAISLQGTFEAFF TGTGCCATCAGTCTACAGGGCACTTTTGAAGCTTTCTTT
. TRBJ1-5 TRBD1 TRBV6-1 CASRGDRVRQPQHF TGTGCCAGCAGGGGGGACAGGGTCAGACAGCCCCAGCATTTT
medium-sized TRBJ2-7 TRBD2 TRBV30 CACTRRLAGNEQYF TGTGCCTGCACACGGCGACTAGCGGGAAACGAGCAGTACTTC
. TRBJ1-1 . TRBV7-2 CASSYEGTEAFF TGTGCCAGCAGTTACGAGGGCACTGAAGCTTTCTTT
. TRBJ2-2 TRBD2 TRBV7-2 CASSRGLAGGTGELFF TGTGCCAGCAGCCGAGGACTAGCGGGAGGCACCGGGGAGCTGTTTTTT
. TRBJ2-1 . TRBV5-1 CASSRATGYNEQFF TGCGCCAGCAGCCGGGCGACGGGATACAATGAGCAGTTCTTC
. TRBJ1-6 . TRBV30 CAWCAYAGSPLHF TGTGCCTGGTGCGCCTATGCCGGTTCACCCCTCCACTTT
. TRBJ2-3 TRBD1 TRBV5-4 CASALQGTDTQYF TGTGCCTCAGCATTACAGGGGACAGATACGCAGTATTTT
. TRBJ1-2 . TRBV27 CASSHPEGGYTF TGTGCCAGCAGTCACCCGGAGGGTGGCTACACCTTC
. TRBJ2-1 TRBD1 TRBV11-1 CASSPGTGYDNEQFF TGTGCCAGCAGCCCCGGGACAGGGTATGACAATGAGCAGTTCTTC
. TRBJ2-7 . TRBV6-5 CASSYRGRSSVYEQYF TGTGCCAGCAGTTACCGCGGAAGGAGTTCGGTATACGAGCAGTACTTC
. TRBJ2-7 TRBD1 TRBV7-2 CASSTRTGGIYEQYF TGTGCCAGCAGCACAAGGACAGGGGGCATCTACGAGCAGTACTTC
few TRBJ2-1 TRBD2 TRBV7-2 CASRIAGVGYNEQFF TGTGCCAGCAGGATAGCGGGAGTCGGGTACAATGAGCAGTTCTTC
. TRBJ2-1 . TRBV27 CASSPGREYSEQFF TGTGCCAGCAGTCCCGGCCGGGAGTACAGTGAGCAGTTCTTC
. TRBJ2-7 TRBD2 TRBV27 CASSPLAGVSHEQYF TGTGCCAGCAGTCCGCTAGCGGGAGTGTCCCACGAGCAGTACTTC
medium-sized TRBJ1-1 . TRBV7-9 CASSLVQPNTEAFF TGTGCCAGCAGCTTAGTACAGCCGAACACTGAAGCTTTCTTT
. TRBJ2-2 TRBD2 TRBV15 CATRKEFLAENTGELFF TGTGCCACCAGAAAGGAATTCCTAGCGGAGAACACCGGGGAGCTGTTTTTT
few TRBJ2-3 TRBD2 TRBV7-3 CASSSGLAGAFTDTQYF TGTGCCAGCAGCTCCGGACTAGCGGGAGCCTTCACAGATACGCAGTATTTT
. TRBJ2-1 TRBD2 TRBV25-1 CATRTSRRDNEQFF TGTGCCACCAGGACTAGCCGCCGGGACAATGAGCAGTTCTTC
few TRBJ2-2 TRBD2 TRBV11-2 CASSPRTSGNTGELFF TGTGCCAGCAGCCCCCGGACTAGCGGGAACACCGGGGAGCTGTTTTTT
few TRBJ2-2 . TRBV5-6 CASSLRRGGIIGELFF TGTGCCAGCAGCTTGAGGCGGGGCGGAATTATCGGGGAGCTGTTTTTT
. TRBJ1-1 . TRBV5-1 CASSSMNTEAFF TGCGCCAGCAGCTCAATGAACACTGAAGCTTTCTTT
. TRBJ2-7 . TRBV5-5 CASRLGQLTYEQYF TGTGCCAGTCGACTGGGACAACTAACCTACGAGCAGTACTTC
. TRBJ2-7 . TRBV11-2 CASSLLSSGEWVYEQYF TGTGCCAGCAGCCTTCTTTCCTCGGGGGAATGGGTCTACGAGCAGTACTTC
medium-sized TRBJ2-1 TRBD2 TRBV7-2 CASSLEGGRAREQFF TGTGCCAGCAGCTTAGAGGGCGGGAGGGCCCGAGAGCAGTTCTTC
. TRBJ2-2 TRBD2 TRBV19 CASSRILAGGGELFF TGTGCCAGTAGTAGGATCTTAGCGGGAGGCGGGGAGCTGTTTTTT